The 31 T cell receptor beta chains reported below all come from one sample, sequenced in a study of T cell responses to AZD1222 COVID-19 vaccine. Data came from immunoSEQ multiplex PCR; TCRdb stores just in-frame clones and leaves some out. The sample holds some 100,000 clones, about 86% seen once. The specimen was peripheral blood, collected on day 0 of AZD1222 vaccination. Receptors originate from an adult in good health.

This chain joins TRBV5-1 and TRBJ1-1, with TRBD1 identical over 8 bases. After removal of 4 bases from V and 4 bases from J, the junction contained 3 bases not matched to a gene. CDR1 and CDR2 (germline): SGHRS, YFSETQ. The CDR3 is 13 residues long. CDR3 sequence: CASSVQGATEAFF. Written as DNA, the CDR3 is TGCGCCAGCAGCGTCCAGGGGGCCACTGAAGCTTTCTTT.

The V call is TRBV3-1 (or the pseudogene TRBV3-2), the J call TRBJ2-5; the D is unclear. Trimming shortened V by 3 bases and J by 4 bases, and 9 bases separated the two germline ends. CDR3 size: 13 residues. Per germline, CDR1 LGHDT and CDR2 YNNKEL (reference sequence). In DNA, the CDR3 is TGTGCCAGCAGCCAGTGGGCGTCAGAGACCCAGTACTTC. Amino acid sequence: CASSQWASETQYF.

The V and J genes are TRBV7-9 and TRBJ2-2, with 8 bases that match TRBD2. CDR1 is SEHNR, CDR2 FQNEAQ, per germline (reference sequence). The CDR3 has 15 amino acids. Unmatched junction bases numbered 10, after V lost 5 bases and J lost 8 bases. As DNA, the CDR3 is TGTGCCAGCAGCAAGGGACTAGTGGTAACTGGGGAGCTGTTTTTT. Its translation is CASSKGLVVTGELFF.

This chain links TRBV18 with TRBJ1-4; D not resolved. This CDR3 is built from 15 residues. The germline V gene has CDR1 KGHSH and CDR2 LQKENI. With 1 base removed from V and 0 bases from J, the gap between germline ends came to 6 bases. CDR3 protein: CASSPRQATNEKLFF. The CDR3 bases are TGTGCCAGCTCACCACGACAAGCAACTAATGAAAAACTGTTTTTT.

This chain uses TRBV15 with TRBJ1-2, with D possibly TRBD1 on 5 matching bases. Trimming took off 3 bases at V and 8 bases at J, with 19 bases between the two ends. The CDR3 is made up of 15 amino acids. The V gene's germline CDR1 is LNHNV and CDR2 YYDKDF (reference sequence). The CDR3 DNA reads TGTGCCACCAGCAGGTCGACAGCCGCTATTATGGGCTACACCTTC. Translated, it gives CATSRSTAAIMGYTF.

The chain uses TRBV5-6 and TRBJ2-6; possibly TRBD1 for D (6 bases). CDR3 length equals 15 residues. V lost 2 bases and J 0 bases, leaving 6 bases between the germline ends. CDR1 is SGHDT and CDR2 is YYEEEE in the germline V gene. Written as DNA, the CDR3 is TGTGCCAGCAGCTTACAGGGCTCTGGGGCCAACGTCCTGACTTTC. The encoded protein is CASSLQGSGANVLTF.

The chain recombines TRBV5-4 with TRBJ2-1; 9 bases are a match to TRBD2. The CDR3 contains 16 residues. After removal of 0 bases from V and 3 bases from J, the junction contained 4 bases not matched to a gene. Germline V CDR1 and CDR2: SGHNT, YYREEE (reference sequence). Written as DNA, the CDR3 is TGTGCCAGCAGCTTGGATCCAGCGGGGGGCTACAATGAGCAGTTCTTC. As protein: CASSLDPAGGYNEQFF.

V usage is TRBV28 and J usage is TRBJ2-7; D is ambiguous. This CDR3 contains 14 residues. Germline values: CDR1 MDHEN, CDR2 SYDVKM. Deletions cut 2 bases from V and 7 bases from J, with 15 bases between. CDR3 sequence reads: CASSLPHSPREQYF. In DNA, the CDR3 is TGTGCCAGCAGTTTACCACACTCCCCTAGAGAGCAGTACTTC.

This chain joins TRBV6-1 and TRBJ2-7, with TRBD2 matching over 7 bases. Trimming at V came to 1 base and at J to 3 bases, leaving 6 bases not matched to a gene. This CDR3 has 15 residues. Germline CDR1 and CDR2: MNHNS and SASEGT. CDR3: CASSEGGWGGYEQYF. The CDR3 DNA sequence: TGTGCCAGCAGTGAAGGTGGGTGGGGGGGCTACGAGCAGTACTTC.

The chain joins TRBV25-1 to TRBJ2-7; D is ambiguous. The germline V gene encodes CDR1 MGHDK and CDR2 SYGVNS. The CDR3 is made up of 15 amino acids. V lost 2 bases and J lost 2, with 13 bases in between. The DNA of the CDR3 is TGTGCCAGCAGTGAAGGCGTCACGCGTACCTACGAGCAGTACTTC. Translating it yields CASSEGVTRTYEQYF.

The chain joins TRBV7-2 to TRBJ2-7, with 11 bases matching TRBD2. J lost 4 bases, V lost 10 bases, and 9 bases had no gene match. Germline CDR1 reads SGHTA; CDR2 reads FQGNSA. The CDR3 loop spans 14 amino acids. CDR3 nucleotides: TGTGCCACTAGCGGGGGGCTCTCGGGATACGAGCAGTACTTC. This encodes CATSGGLSGYEQYF. Full variable domain (missing parts from reference TRBV7-2 and TRBJ2-7): GAGVSQSPSNKVTEKGKDVELRCDPISGHTALYWYRQSLGQGLEFLIYFQGNSAPDKSGLPSDRFSAERTGGSVSTLTIQRTQQEDSAVYLCATSGGLSGYEQYFGPGTRLTVT.

This CDR3 is CASSERGVTEAFF. CDR3 bases: TGTGCCAGCAGTGAGAGAGGGGTTACTGAAGCTTTCTTT. The chain recombines TRBV6-1 with TRBJ1-1; the D gene is possibly TRBD1 (5 bases). The CDR3 runs 13 residues. V shed 3 bases and J shed 5 bases, with 10 bases lying between them. CDR1 is MNHNS, CDR2 SASEGT, per germline.

The gene calls are TRBV18 and TRBJ1-1, with no clear D. The germline V and J ends were trimmed by 1 base and 4 bases, with 16 bases remaining between them. Germline loops: CDR1 KGHSH, CDR2 LQKENI. CDR3 length: 16 residues. CDR3 sequence reads: CASSPLHGPKSTEAFF. DNA for the CDR3: TGTGCCAGCTCACCACTACACGGGCCCAAGAGCACTGAAGCTTTCTTT. Full variable domain (missing parts from reference TRBV18 and TRBJ1-1): NAGVMQNPRHLVRRRGQEARLRCSPMKGHSHVYWYRQLPEEGLKFMVYLQKENIIDESGMPKERFSAEFPKEGPSILRIQQVVRGDSAAYFCASSPLHGPKSTEAFFGQGTRLTVV.

This clone was found once. CDR3 amino acids: CASSLVGSNQPQHF. DNA for the CDR3: TGTGCCAGCAGCTTGGTAGGGTCCAATCAGCCCCAGCATTTT. This rearrangement joins TRBV7-8 to TRBJ1-5; unclear D gene. Trimming took off 3 bases at V and 3 bases at J, with 9 bases between the two ends. Germline V CDR1 and CDR2: SGHVS, FQNEAQ. The CDR3 totals 14 residues. The full variable domain, its missing parts supplied by reference TRBV7-8 and TRBJ1-5, is GAGVSQSPRYKVAKRGQDVALRCDPISGHVSLFWYQQALGQGPEFLTYFQNEAQLDKSGLPSDRFFAERPEGSVSTLKIQRTQQEDSAVYLCASSLVGSNQPQHFGDGTRLSIL.

This clone has only a few counts. V and J are TRBV19 and TRBJ1-1; 7 nucleotides align to TRBD1. Germline loops: CDR1 LNHDA, CDR2 SQIVND (reference sequence). There are 14 residues in the CDR3. J was trimmed by 4 bases and V by 6 bases; bases with no gene match: 8. The DNA of the CDR3 is TGTGCCAGTAGGGCAGGGGGATTCGGCACTGAAGCTTTCTTT. It translates to CASRAGGFGTEAFF. The variable domain in full, completed from reference TRBV19 and TRBJ1-1, reads DGGITQSPKYLFRKEGQNVTLSCEQNLNHDAMYWYRQDPGQGLRLIYYSQIVNDFQKGDIAEGYSVSREKKESFPLTVTSAQKNPTAFYLCASRAGGFGTEAFFGQGTRLTVV.

This chain links TRBV19 with TRBJ2-7, with TRBD2 as a possible D gene (6 bases). Per the germline V gene, CDR1 is LNHDA and CDR2 is SQIVND (reference sequence). V was cut by 5 bases and J by 4 bases, with 12 bases left in between. The CDR3 totals 13 residues. CDR3 sequence (DNA): TGTGCCAGTAGTGGGGGGATACTATACGAGCAGTACTTC. Amino acid sequence: CASSGGILYEQYF.

The chain recombines TRBV12-3 or TRBV12-4 with TRBJ2-7; 8 positions agree with TRBD2. This CDR3 has 12 residues. V was pared by 8 bases and J by 7 bases, with 7 bases of the junction left unmatched. The CDR3 DNA reads as TGTGCCAGCGGCGGGGGGCAACCGGAGCAGTACTTC. It encodes CASGGGQPEQYF.

In this sample, this clone turned up a few times. The chain combines TRBV6-2 or TRBV6-3 with TRBJ2-1; D perhaps matches TRBD2 (6 bases). The CDR3 runs to 14 residues. The germline gives CDR1 MNHEY, CDR2 SVGEGT. Deletions cut 2 bases from V and 6 bases from J, with 11 bases between. The CDR3 reads CASSYSRLVNEQFF. The CDR3 DNA reads as TGTGCCAGCAGTTACAGCCGACTAGTCAATGAGCAGTTCTTC.

The J gene is TRBJ2-7, the V gene TRBV28; 9 bases are shared with TRBD1. The CDR3 runs to 14 residues. V lost 10 bases, J lost 2 bases, and 9 bases stayed unmatched. The germline V gene encodes CDR1 MDHEN and CDR2 SYDVKM. This CDR3 is CATKAGTGPYEQYF. CDR3 nucleotides: TGTGCCACCAAGGCCGGGACAGGGCCCTACGAGCAGTACTTC.

This rearrangement joins TRBV4-1 to TRBJ1-4; D not certain. This CDR3 is 15 amino acids long. Per the germline V gene, CDR1 is MGHRA and CDR2 is YSYEKL. The V end lost 5 bases, the J end lost 5 bases, and 15 bases lay between the germline ends. This CDR3 is CASSYRPLLNEKLFF. The CDR3 bases are TGCGCCAGCAGCTACCGGCCCCTCCTAAATGAAAAACTGTTTTTT.

The chain recombines TRBV21-1 with TRBJ1-5. TRBV21-1 is annotated as a pseudogene. The CDR3 has 15 residues. In DNA form, the CDR3 reads TGTGCCAGCAGCGCTCCCGGAGGGCTCAATCAGCCCCAGCATTTT. Its protein is CASSAPGGLNQPQHF.

V gene TRBV7-2 combines with J gene TRBJ2-7, with D uncertain. Germline CDR1 is SGHTA and CDR2 is FQGNSA. Trimming pared 2 bases from V and 4 bases from J, leaving 9 bases between. The CDR3 has 13 amino acids. The CDR3 nucleotides read TGTGCCAGCAGCTTAAACATCAGGTACGAGCAGTACTTC. Amino acids: CASSLNIRYEQYF.

V usage is TRBV28 and J usage is TRBJ1-1; TRBD1 agrees at 7 bases. The CDR3 is made up of 17 amino acids. CDR1 is MDHEN, CDR2 SYDVKM, per germline. The trim removed 6 bases at V and 1 base at J, leaving 14 bases unmatched. CDR3 amino acids: CASSVIVQGTRNTEAFF. Here the CDR3 DNA reads TGTGCCAGCAGCGTAATAGTACAGGGGACCCGGAACACTGAAGCTTTCTTT.

The rearrangement uses TRBV24-1 and TRBJ2-2; TRBD1 matches 8 bases. Losses at the gene ends were 0 bases for V and 0 bases for J; bases not matched to a gene: 11. CDR1 KGHDR and CDR2 SFDVKD come from the germline V gene. The CDR3 runs to 20 residues. This CDR3 reads CATSDLSTGAGASNTGELFF. The CDR3 DNA sequence: TGTGCCACCAGTGATTTGTCGACAGGGGCCGGTGCCTCGAACACCGGGGAGCTGTTTTTT.

This clone has more than one count but fewer than ten. This rearrangement joins TRBV4-3 to TRBJ2-3; no clear D gene. Germline loops: CDR1 LGHNA, CDR2 YSLEER. The V gene lost 0 bases and the J gene lost 2 bases, with 6 bases spanning the gap. The CDR3 is made up of 14 amino acids. The CDR3 loop is CASSQDSNTDTQYF. DNA of the CDR3: TGCGCCAGCAGCCAAGATTCCAACACAGATACGCAGTATTTT.

The rearrangement uses TRBV28 and TRBJ1-2, with no clear D. Germline CDR1 MDHEN, CDR2 SYDVKM. Trimming took off 3 bases at V and 6 bases at J, with 17 bases between the two ends. The CDR3 is made up of 15 amino acids. The CDR3, as DNA: TGTGCCAGCAGTTTGACTTCGGGCGTGGGTGATGGCTACACCTTC. Its protein product is CASSLTSGVGDGYTF.

J is TRBJ2-2 and V is TRBV5-4; 8 bases are a match to TRBD1. Trimming removed 0 bases from V and 7 bases from J; junction bases left unmatched: 8. Germline V gene data show CDR1 as SGHNT and CDR2 as YYREEE (reference sequence). The CDR3 has 16 residues. The CDR3 DNA sequence: TGTGCCAGCAGCTTGGTTCAGGGGGCTGAGGGCGGGGAGCTGTTTTTT. Protein sequence: CASSLVQGAEGGELFF.

The gene calls are TRBV9 and TRBJ1-1; a weak D match, TRBD1 (6 bases). The CDR3 runs to 13 residues. Germline V gene lookup returns CDR1 SGDLS and CDR2 YYNGEE. The V end was cut by 3 bases, the J end by 1 base, with 7 bases between. The CDR3 is CASSADRNTEAFF. The CDR3, as DNA: TGTGCCAGCAGCGCGGACAGGAACACTGAAGCTTTCTTT.

In regard to this clone: A read error may produce the germline difference seen at one junction end. This chain joins TRBV6-6 and TRBJ2-1; D may match TRBD1 or TRBD2 (5 bases each). The CDR3 totals 13 residues. In germline, CDR1 is MNHNY, CDR2 SVGAGI (reference sequence). Here the CDR3 reads CASLPGPYNEQFF. As DNA, the CDR3 is TGTGCCAGCCTTCCGGGACCCTATAATGAGCAGTTCTTC.

The table lists this clone with a count of one. This rearrangement joins TRBV27 to TRBJ2-2; TRBD1 is a possible D gene (6 bases). Trimming shortened V by 1 base and J by 7 bases, and 28 bases separated the two germline ends. The CDR3 length is 20 residues. Germline-derived CDR1 and CDR2 are MNHEY and SMNVEV (reference sequence). In DNA, the CDR3 is TGTGCCAGCAGTTTATATACCGGACAGCGTTTCGGTGGGGCTGGCGGGGAGCTGTTTTTT. Protein sequence: CASSLYTGQRFGGAGGELFF.

V gene TRBV7-9 combines with J gene TRBJ1-3; D is ambiguous. Per the germline V gene, CDR1 is SEHNR and CDR2 is FQNEAQ (reference sequence). V lost 11 bases and J lost 0, with 11 bases in between. The CDR3 has 13 amino acids. CDR3 DNA: TGTGCCGACGCTGTTAACTCTGGAAACACCATATATTTT. This gives the protein CADAVNSGNTIYF.